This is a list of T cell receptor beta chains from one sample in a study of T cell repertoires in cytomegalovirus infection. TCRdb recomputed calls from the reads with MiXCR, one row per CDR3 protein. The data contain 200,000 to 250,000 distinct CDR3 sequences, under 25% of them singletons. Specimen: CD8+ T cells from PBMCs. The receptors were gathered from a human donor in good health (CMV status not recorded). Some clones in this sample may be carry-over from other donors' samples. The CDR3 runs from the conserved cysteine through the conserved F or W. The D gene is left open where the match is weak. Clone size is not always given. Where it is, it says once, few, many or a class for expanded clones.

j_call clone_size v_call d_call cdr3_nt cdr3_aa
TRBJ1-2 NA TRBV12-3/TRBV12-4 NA TGTGCCAGCAGTTCTGACCAACACATCGATGGCTACACCTTC CASSSDQHIDGYTF
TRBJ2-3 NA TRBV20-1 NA TGCAGTGCTAGTTGGGCCATAGGCACAGATACGCAGTATTTT CSASWAIGTDTQYF
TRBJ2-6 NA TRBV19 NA TGTGCCAGTAGTTGGCACGGTGGGGCCAACGTCCTGACTTTC CASSWHGGANVLTF
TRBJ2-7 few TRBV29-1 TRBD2 TGCAGCGCTACTAGCGGTAACTCCTACGAGCAGTACTTC CSATSGNSYEQYF
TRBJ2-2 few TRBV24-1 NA TGTGCCACCAGTGATTCCGGGGGCCATGGCGGCCGACCGCCCGGGGAGCTGTTTTTT CATSDSGGHGGRPPGELFF
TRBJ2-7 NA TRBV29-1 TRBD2 TGCAGCATCAGCGGGGGGTTATCCTACGAGCAGTACTTC CSISGGLSYEQYF
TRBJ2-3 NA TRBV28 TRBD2 TGTGCCAGCAGTCCCCTGGGACTAGCGGGGGCCTTCACAGATACGCAGTATTTT CASSPLGLAGAFTDTQYF
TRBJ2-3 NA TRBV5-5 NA TGTGCCAGCAGCCTAGGGTACAGCACTGGAGATACGCAGTATTTT CASSLGYSTGDTQYF
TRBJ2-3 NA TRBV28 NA TGTGCCAGCAGTTTTAACGGGGCCGACACAGATACGCAGTATTTT CASSFNGADTDTQYF
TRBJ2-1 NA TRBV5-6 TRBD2 TGTGCCAGCAGCGTGATCCTAGCGGGGGGGCCGCATGAGCAGTTCTTC CASSVILAGGPHEQFF
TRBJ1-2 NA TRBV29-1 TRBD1 TGCAGCGTTCCCGGGACAGGGAATGGCTACACCTTC CSVPGTGNGYTF
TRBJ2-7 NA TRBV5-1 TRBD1 TGCGCCAGCAGCCCCGGACAGGGGAGCTCCTACGAGCAGTACTTC CASSPGQGSSYEQYF
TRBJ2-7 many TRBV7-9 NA TGTGCCAGCAGCTTAGTTGGCAGCGGCTACGAGCAGTACTTC CASSLVGSGYEQYF
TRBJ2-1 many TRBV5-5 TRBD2 TGTGCCAGCAGCTTCACATGGCGGGGGGCTGAGCAGTTCTTC CASSFTWRGAEQFF
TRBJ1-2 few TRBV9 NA TGTGCCAGCAGCGGATCCGGGGGTCCCTATGGCTACACCTTC CASSGSGGPYGYTF
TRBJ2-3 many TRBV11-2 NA TGTGCCAGCAGCCACGTAAGGGGAGATACGCAGTATTTT CASSHVRGDTQYF
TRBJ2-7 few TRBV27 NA TGTGCCAGCAGTTTCGGGCACGGCGAGCAGTACTTC CASSFGHGEQYF
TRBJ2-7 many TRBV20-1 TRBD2 TGCAGTGCGATACTAGCGGGGTTCGACGAGCAGTACTTC CSAILAGFDEQYF
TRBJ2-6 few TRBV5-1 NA TGCGCCAGCAGTGATGGCGGCGGGACTGGGGCCAACGTCCTGACTTTC CASSDGGGTGANVLTF
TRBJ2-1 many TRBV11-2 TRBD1 TGTGCCAGCAGCCCGACGGGACAGGGAGATGAGCAGTTCTTC CASSPTGQGDEQFF
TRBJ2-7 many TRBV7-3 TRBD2 TGTGCCAGCAGCGTTAGCGGGGGCGGACATGACGAGCAGTACTTC CASSVSGGGHDEQYF
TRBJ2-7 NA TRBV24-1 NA TGTGCCACCAGTCCGTCTTTTGGTGACGAGCAGTACTTC CATSPSFGDEQYF
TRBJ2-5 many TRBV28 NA TGTGCCAGCACCTTGGGGAGTACCTATAGAGAGACCCAGTACTTC CASTLGSTYRETQYF
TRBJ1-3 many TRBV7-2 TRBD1 TGTGCCAGCAGCTTGCTACCGGGACAGAACTCTGGAAACACCATATATTTT CASSLLPGQNSGNTIYF